These 3 T cell receptor beta chains share one sample of origin, sequenced in a study of beta chain features in type 1 diabetes. General study findings and limits: Type 1 diabetes patients had moderately but significantly shorter TCRB CDR3s in all four CD4+ subsets.

Every bit of the isolated RNA underwent reverse transcription, so sequencing read expressed TCRB transcripts. Profiled with immunoSEQ multiplex PCR; TCRdb holds only in-frame clones, not every one. The table includes about 660,000 clones, over 13% detected once. For these TCRs, the target antigens are not known. The sequenced sample consisted of naive CD4+ T cells from blood. These receptors all stem from a man aged 18 to 35 with type 1 diabetes.

Only a few counts were recorded for this clone. The chain joins TRBV10-3 to TRBJ2-3, with TRBD1 identical over 10 bases. The ends lost 9 bases at V and 5 bases at J; junction bases unmatched: 5. This CDR3 spans 13 amino acids. From germline, CDR1 is ENHRY and CDR2 SYGVKD. The chain's CDR3 is CAIRQGAGDTQYF. The CDR3 nucleotides are TGTGCCATACGACAGGGGGCTGGAGATACGCAGTATTTT.

The chain has TRBV4-2 and TRBJ2-6; D remains ambiguous. The V end lost 3 bases, the J end lost 0 bases, and 9 bases lay between the germline ends. CDR3 length: 16 amino acids. The germline CDR1 and CDR2 sequences are LGHNA and YNFKEQ. The CDR3 nucleotides are TGTGCCAGCAGCCATGGACGGTGCTCTGGGGCCAACGTCCTGACTTTC. Protein: CASSHGRCSGANVLTF.

Worth noting for this clone: The same CDR3 can be traced to other DNA sequences in this sample. The chain carries TRBV15 and TRBJ2-5; D remains unclear. Germline V lookup: CDR1 LNHNV, CDR2 YYDKDF (reference sequence). V shed 0 bases and J shed 5 bases, with 7 bases lying between them. The CDR3 is made up of 13 amino acids. As DNA, the CDR3 is TGTGCCACCAGCAGAGATGGGGTTGAGACCCAGTACTTC. Translating it yields CATSRDGVETQYF.